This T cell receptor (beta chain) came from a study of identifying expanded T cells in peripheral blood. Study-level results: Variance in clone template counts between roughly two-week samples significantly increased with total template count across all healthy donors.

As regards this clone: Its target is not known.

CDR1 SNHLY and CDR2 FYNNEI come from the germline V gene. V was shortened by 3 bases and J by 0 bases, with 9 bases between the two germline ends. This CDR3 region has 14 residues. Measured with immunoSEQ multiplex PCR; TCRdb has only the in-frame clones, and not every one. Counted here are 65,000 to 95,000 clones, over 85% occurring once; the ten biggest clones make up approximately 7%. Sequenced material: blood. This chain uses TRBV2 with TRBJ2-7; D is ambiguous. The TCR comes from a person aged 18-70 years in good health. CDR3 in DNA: TGTGCCAGCAGTGAGGTGGGAAACTCCTACGAGCAGTACTTC. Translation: CASSEVGNSYEQYF.